A single sample gave rise to the 29 T cell receptor beta chains below, sequenced in a study of cytomegalovirus exposure and HLA in healthy donors. Only in-frame clones appear in the TCRdb table, and some are missing; sequencing was by immunoSEQ multiplex PCR. The sample lists 220,000 or so clones; more than 75% were seen once. Material: PBMCs. These receptors were taken from a woman younger than 35 in good health and CMV-seropositive.

The chain recombines TRBV4-1 with TRBJ2-1; no reliable D call. The germline V gene encodes CDR1 MGHRA and CDR2 YSYEKL. The CDR3 spans 15 residues. V lost 5 bases and J lost 1, with 12 bases in between. CDR3: CASSVQSVSYNEQFF. CDR3 bases: TGCGCCAGCAGCGTACAGTCCGTTTCCTACAATGAGCAGTTCTTC.

V and J are TRBV14 and TRBJ2-2; a weak D match, TRBD2 (6 bases). This CDR3 has 15 amino acids. Trimming left V 4 bases short and J 4 bases short, with 13 bases between. CDR1 SGHDN and CDR2 FVKESK come from the germline V gene. CDR3 nucleotides: TGTGCCAGCAGCCTCAACGTCGGGAGCACCGGGGAGCTGTTTTTT. Its protein is CASSLNVGSTGELFF.

The V gene is TRBV19, the J gene TRBJ1-1; D unresolved. The CDR3 consists of 16 residues. Germline V gives CDR1 LNHDA, CDR2 SQIVND (reference sequence). Trimming took off 5 bases at V and 0 bases at J, with 16 bases between the two ends. CDR3 region: CASSRRPDGMNTEAFF. In DNA, the CDR3 is TGTGCCAGTAGTCGGAGGCCCGACGGAATGAACACTGAAGCTTTCTTT.

Comment on this clone: One end of the junction varies from germline; a read error may be responsible. The rearrangement uses TRBV7-7 and TRBJ2-1; 10 bases are shared with TRBD1. Germline CDR1 is SSHAT and CDR2 is FNYEAQ (reference sequence). The CDR3 is 15 amino acids. Written as DNA, the CDR3 is TGTGCTAGCAGCTCCGGGACAGGGGTTGAATATGAGCAGTTCTTC. Its protein product is CASSSGTGVEYEQFF. The variable domain in full, with the rest retrieved from reference TRBV7-7 and TRBJ2-1, is GAGVSQSPRYKVTKRGQDVTLRCDPISSHATLYWYQQALGQGPEFLTYFNYEAQPDKSGLPSDRFSAERPEGSISTLTIQRTEQRDSAMYRCASSSGTGVEYEQFFGPGTRLTVL.

The chain couples TRBV5-1 to TRBJ2-7, with a possible D match to TRBD2 (6 bases). The CDR3 is made up of 16 amino acids. Germline V gene lookup returns CDR1 SGHRS and CDR2 YFSETQ. The V end lost 2 bases, the J end lost 0 bases, and 15 bases lay between the germline ends. CDR3 DNA sequence: TGCGCCAGCAGCTTCGTAAGCGGGCGCTACTCCTACGAGCAGTACTTC. Translating it yields CASSFVSGRYSYEQYF.

The V call is TRBV7-6, the J call TRBJ2-1, with 14 bases matching TRBD2. The trim removed 5 bases at V and 9 bases at J, leaving 9 bases unmatched. In germline, CDR1 is SGHVS, CDR2 FNYEAQ. The CDR3 spans 16 residues. CDR3 DNA: TGTGCCAGCAGCACCCGGACGGGGACTAGCGGGAGTGAGCAGTTCTTC. It yields the protein CASSTRTGTSGSEQFF.

This sequence joins TRBV7-8 and TRBJ2-1; 10 nucleotides align to TRBD2. The CDR3 has 17 amino acids. V was clipped by 3 bases and J by 4 bases; unmatched bases: 9. CDR1 and CDR2 from the germline V gene are SGHVS and FQNEAQ. CDR3 loop: CASSFRTSGPPYNEQFF. The CDR3 DNA is TGTGCCAGCAGCTTTCGGACTAGCGGCCCCCCTTACAATGAGCAGTTCTTC.

The genes are TRBV9 and TRBJ2-5, with D possibly matching TRBD1 (5 bases). Germline V gives CDR1 SGDLS, CDR2 YYNGEE. The CDR3 has 15 residues. V was trimmed by 2 bases and J by 1 base, leaving 12 bases between them. CDR3 DNA: TGTGCCAGCAGCGTCGGAAGGACACTCCAAGAGACCCAGTACTTC. Protein sequence: CASSVGRTLQETQYF.

This chain links TRBV29-1 with TRBJ1-5; D not certain. Deletions cut 5 bases from V and 6 bases from J, with 11 bases between. This CDR3 has 12 amino acids. From germline, CDR1 is SQVTM and CDR2 ANQGSEA. The chain's CDR3 is CSVLKGGQPQHF. The CDR3 nucleotides are TGCAGCGTTCTTAAGGGAGGTCAGCCCCAGCATTTT.

V and J are TRBV19 and TRBJ2-1; D perhaps matches TRBD1 (5 bases). Germline CDR1 LNHDA, CDR2 SQIVND (reference sequence). V was cut by 7 bases and J by 0 bases, with 13 bases left in between. The CDR3 covers 15 residues. The CDR3 region has the DNA TGTGCCAGTATGGGGCGGACATTCTCCTACAATGAGCAGTTCTTC. Its translation is CASMGRTFSYNEQFF.

The genes are TRBV28 and TRBJ2-1, with D hard to call. V lost 7 bases and J 1 base, leaving 8 bases between the germline ends. The germline gives CDR1 MDHEN, CDR2 SYDVKM. The CDR3 has 13 residues. Here the CDR3 reads CASIQDSYNEQFF. The CDR3 region has the DNA TGTGCCAGCATCCAGGATTCCTACAATGAGCAGTTCTTC.

The rearrangement joins TRBV11-2 to TRBJ1-4; TRBD1 matches 10 bases. The J segment lost 6 bases and the V segment lost 5 bases, leaving 9 bases of the junction unmatched. The CDR3 loop spans 16 amino acids. Germline CDR1 reads SGHAT; CDR2 reads FQNNGV. The CDR3 DNA is TGTGCCAGCAGCCCCCCACCGGGACAGGGGTATGAAAAACTGTTTTTT. Its protein is CASSPPPGQGYEKLFF.

This chain uses TRBV27 with TRBJ2-3; 8 bases match TRBD1. This CDR3 has 17 residues. Germline assignment: CDR1 MNHEY and CDR2 SMNVEV (reference sequence). Trimming removed 9 bases from V and 6 bases from J; junction bases left unmatched: 20. In DNA, the CDR3 is TGTGCCAGTTACGGGACAGGAGGGGCAGTGGTCACTGATACGCAGTATTTT. The encoded protein is CASYGTGGAVVTDTQYF.

The rearrangement uses TRBV11-2 and TRBJ2-3; 7 bases fit TRBD2. V was pared by 1 base and J by 1 base, with 2 bases of the junction left unmatched. CDR3 length: 15 amino acids. CDR1 SGHAT and CDR2 FQNNGV come from the germline V gene. The CDR3 is CASSLAGGRTDTQYF. The CDR3 region has the DNA TGTGCCAGCAGCTTAGCGGGAGGACGCACAGATACGCAGTATTTT.

The rearrangement joins TRBV9 to TRBJ2-3; no firm D call. CDR1 and CDR2 from the germline V gene are SGDLS and YYNGEE. V was cut by 4 bases and J by 2 bases, with 8 bases left in between. CDR3 length: 13 amino acids. As DNA, the CDR3 is TGTGCCAGCAGCCCTCTACCCACAGATACGCAGTATTTT. It encodes CASSPLPTDTQYF. Full variable domain (rest looked up from reference TRBV9 and TRBJ2-3): DSGVTQTPKHLITATGQRVTLRCSPRSGDLSVYWYQQSLDQGLQFLIQYYNGEERAKGNILERFSAQQFPDLHSELNLSSLELGDSALYFCASSPLPTDTQYFGPGTRLTVL.

This clone was recorded once. The chain is built from TRBV7-9 and TRBJ2-7; a weak D match, TRBD1 (6 bases). Between the trimmed V and J ends, which lost 5 bases and 4 bases, there was a span of 18 bases. Germline V gene lookup returns CDR1 SEHNR and CDR2 FQNEAQ (reference sequence). The CDR3 has 15 amino acids. CDR3 coding DNA: TGTGCCAGCAGCCCCGAGGGCGACAGGTGGTACGAGCAGTACTTC. This translates into CASSPEGDRWYEQYF. Using reference TRBV7-9 and TRBJ2-7 for the parts outside the CDR3, the full variable domain is DTGVSQNPRHKITKRGQNVTFRCDPISEHNRLYWYRQTLGQGPEFLTYFQNEAQLEKSRLLSDRFSAERPKGSFSTLEIQRTEQGDSAMYLCASSPEGDRWYEQYFGPGTRLTVT.

The V and J genes are TRBV6-5 and TRBJ2-5; 10 nucleotides align to TRBD1. After removal of 5 bases from V and 4 bases from J, the junction contained 7 bases not matched to a gene. This CDR3 region has 15 residues. Germline loops: CDR1 MNHEY, CDR2 SVGAGI. CDR3: CASSGRDRGPETQYF. CDR3 nucleotide sequence: TGTGCCAGCAGTGGCCGGGACAGGGGCCCAGAGACCCAGTACTTC.

This clone has only a few counts. The rearrangement joins TRBV5-6 to TRBJ1-1; D call uncertain. Germline CDR1 and CDR2: SGHDT and YYEEEE. Trimming left V 0 bases short and J 6 bases short, with 12 bases between. The CDR3 contains 14 residues. The CDR3: CASSLDVGGPEAFF. The CDR3 bases are TGTGCCAGCAGCTTGGATGTTGGAGGGCCTGAAGCTTTCTTT.

This rearrangement joins TRBV30 to TRBJ2-7; weak D call: TRBD1 (6 bases). The germline gives CDR1 GTSNPN, CDR2 SVGIG (reference sequence). This CDR3 region has 13 residues. The ends were cut back, 4 bases at V and 4 bases at J, with 14 bases in the middle. The CDR3 is CAWTPGRGYEQYF. The CDR3 bases are TGTGCCTGGACCCCGGGCAGGGGTTACGAGCAGTACTTC. Full variable domain (missing parts from reference TRBV30 and TRBJ2-7): SQTIHQWPATLVQPVGSPLSLECTVEGTSNPNLYWYRQAAGRGLQLLFYSVGIGQISSEVPQNLSASRPQDRQFILSSKKLLLSDSGFYLCAWTPGRGYEQYFGPGTRLTVT.

This sequence joins TRBV6-5 and TRBJ1-2; 7 bases agree with TRBD1. The germline gives CDR1 MNHEY, CDR2 SVGAGI. There are 14 residues in the CDR3. The V gene end was trimmed by 7 bases and the J gene end by 0 bases; junction bases not matched to a gene: 5. The CDR3 is CASTRQGPNYGYTF. The CDR3 DNA reads TGTGCCAGCACCCGACAGGGACCTAACTATGGCTACACCTTC.

This clone was seen only once. The chain carries TRBV30 and TRBJ2-2; D unclear. The ends were cut back, 3 bases at V and 6 bases at J, with 11 bases in the middle. Germline lookup yields CDR1 GTSNPN and CDR2 SVGIG (reference sequence). The CDR3 covers 13 residues. Here the CDR3 reads CAWSALEAGELFF. CDR3 bases: TGTGCCTGGAGCGCTCTAGAGGCCGGGGAGCTGTTTTTT. Using reference TRBV30 and TRBJ2-2 for the parts outside the CDR3, the full variable domain is SQTIHQWPATLVQPVGSPLSLECTVEGTSNPNLYWYRQAAGRGLQLLFYSVGIGQISSEVPQNLSASRPQDRQFILSSKKLLLSDSGFYLCAWSALEAGELFFGEGSRLTVL.

V usage is TRBV4-1 and J usage is TRBJ1-5; the match to TRBD1 covers 7 bases. The CDR3 has 16 amino acids. Losses at the gene ends were 3 bases for V and 3 bases for J; bases not matched to a gene: 8. The V gene's germline CDR1 is MGHRA and CDR2 YSYEKL. CDR3 in DNA: TGCGCCAGCAGCCAGAGAACCGGGACAGACAATCAGCCCCAGCATTTT. It yields the protein CASSQRTGTDNQPQHF.

The chain joins TRBV2 to TRBJ1-1; D possibly corresponds to TRBD1 (6 bases). The CDR3 has 14 residues. V was shortened by 7 bases and J by 3 bases, with 15 bases between the two germline ends. Germline values: CDR1 SNHLY, CDR2 FYNNEI. The CDR3, as DNA: TGTGCCAGCACCCTACAGGGTCGCGACACTGAAGCTTTCTTT. It yields the protein CASTLQGRDTEAFF.

The chain is built from TRBV28 and TRBJ1-2; a weak D match, TRBD1 (5 bases). This CDR3 region has 12 residues. Between the trimmed V and J ends, which lost 8 bases and 8 bases, there was a span of 15 bases. CDR1 is MDHEN and CDR2 is SYDVKM in the germline V gene. Here the CDR3 DNA reads TGTGCCAGCCGGGCCGGAGCAGGGGGCTACACCTTC. The encoded protein is CASRAGAGGYTF.

The chain employs TRBV28 and TRBJ2-7; 9 bases fit TRBD1. Germline V gene data show CDR1 as MDHEN and CDR2 as SYDVKM. V trimming: 3 bases; J trimming: 7 bases; junction bases outside the gene matches: 1. The CDR3 is 12 amino acids. The CDR3 region is CASSFDRGEQYF. The CDR3 DNA is TGTGCCAGCAGTTTTGACAGGGGGGAGCAGTACTTC.

The chain couples TRBV28 to TRBJ1-4, with D perhaps TRBD1 (6 bases). This CDR3 contains 16 residues. V shed 4 bases and J shed 5 bases, with 17 bases lying between them. Germline CDR1 MDHEN, CDR2 SYDVKM. The CDR3 sequence is CASSSVPGGGNEKLFF. The CDR3 nucleotides read TGTGCCAGCAGTTCCGTTCCGGGAGGGGGAAATGAAAAACTGTTTTTT.

The J gene is TRBJ1-3, the V gene TRBV15, with D maybe TRBD1 (5 bases). The CDR3 sequence is 17 residues long. Trimming took off 1 base at V and 0 bases at J, with 13 bases between the two ends. Germline V gives CDR1 LNHNV, CDR2 YYDKDF (reference sequence). The CDR3 protein is CATSRVRGYHSGNTIYF. The CDR3 DNA follows: TGTGCCACCAGCAGAGTCCGGGGGTATCACTCTGGAAACACCATATATTTT.

The CDR3 loop is CASRGTGWNTGELFF. In nucleotides, the CDR3 is TGTGCCAGCAGGGGGACAGGGTGGAACACCGGGGAGCTGTTTTTT. The rearrangement joins TRBV6-1 to TRBJ2-2, with TRBD1 identical over 9 bases. Trimming took 6 bases from V and 1 from J; bases not matched to a gene: 3. The germline CDR1 and CDR2 sequences are MNHNS and SASEGT. This CDR3 comprises 15 residues.

The chain is built from TRBV5-6 and TRBJ2-7; 8 bases line up with TRBD1. CDR3 size: 15 residues. V lost 1 base, J lost 6 bases, and 9 bases stayed unmatched. In germline, CDR1 is SGHDT, CDR2 YYEEEE. Here the CDR3 reads CASSLSGTGRGEQYF. CDR3 sequence (DNA): TGTGCCAGCAGCTTGTCGGGGACAGGCCGCGGCGAGCAGTACTTC.